What follows is one T cell receptor beta chain and its context. The CDR3 runs 17 residues. The germline V gene encodes CDR1 SGHKS and CDR2 YYEKEE (reference sequence). These data belong to a study of cytomegalovirus exposure and HLA in healthy donors. Primers included in the PCR were 60 Vbeta and 13 Jbeta primers. Generated by immunoSEQ multiplex PCR, the TCRdb table keeps only in-frame clones and is missing some. This sample has roughly 200,000 clones, with 79% found just once. The V and J genes are TRBV5-5 and TRBJ2-5; 12 bases agree with TRBD2. The closer fit of TRBJ2-7 to the DNA end suggests the J call may be wrong. The sequence was obtained from a woman aged 25 to 39 in good health and CMV-seropositive. The material sequenced was PBMCs. The CDR3 DNA sequence: TGTGCCAGCAGCCACTACGGACTAGCGGGAAGATCGTACGAGCAGTACTTC. This translates into CASSHYGLAGRSYEQYF.